One and the same sample provided the 12 T cell receptor beta chains below, sequenced in a study of cytomegalovirus exposure and HLA in healthy donors. Vbeta (60) and Jbeta (13) primers were used in the PCR. Sequencing was performed with immunoSEQ multiplex PCR; in TCRdb, only in-frame clones are kept and a portion is missing. The table lists fewer than 250,000 clones, over 60% of them singletons. Sequencing was carried out using PBMCs. Receptor source: a man aged 35 to 55 in good health and CMV-seronegative.

This rearrangement joins TRBV25-1 to TRBJ2-5; weak D call: TRBD2 (6 bases). The DNA end is a closer match to TRBJ2-7, so the J assignment may be wrong. The CDR3 is made up of 13 amino acids. Germline loops: CDR1 MGHDK, CDR2 SYGVNS. The CDR3 DNA reads TGTGCCAGCAGCCGGTCGACTAGTCGCGAGCAGTACTTC. Its protein is CASSRSTSREQYF.

This clone was seen just once. This rearrangement joins TRBV6-1 to TRBJ2-1, with D unresolved. V gave up 0 bases and J gave up 0 bases, with 15 bases separating them. Germline V gene lookup returns CDR1 MNHNS and CDR2 SASEGT. The CDR3 consists of 18 residues. In DNA form, the CDR3 reads TGTGCCAGCAGTGAAGCCCCCGTGAGGCGGAACTCCTACAATGAGCAGTTCTTC. This codes for CASSEAPVRRNSYNEQFF.

The chain couples TRBV5-4 to TRBJ2-1, with 12 nucleotides matching TRBD2. Trimming cost V 4 bases and J 7 bases; bases outside gene matches: 9. This CDR3 has 16 residues. Germline-derived CDR1 and CDR2 are SGHNT and YYREEE (reference sequence). CDR3 DNA sequence: TGTGCCAGCAGCGAAATGCTAGCGGGAGGGGAGAATGAGCAGTTCTTC. It is translated as CASSEMLAGGENEQFF.

V is TRBV7-6 and J is TRBJ2-3; 9 nucleotides align to TRBD1. CDR3 size: 16 residues. The junction had 8 bases not matched to a gene; V was cut back by 3 bases and J by 4 bases. Germline V gene sequence: CDR1 SGHVS, CDR2 FNYEAQ. The CDR3 reads CASSLTGGNLPDTQYF. In DNA form, the CDR3 reads TGTGCCAGCAGCTTGACAGGGGGAAACCTCCCAGATACGCAGTATTTT.

As to this clone: Its ends do not fully match the called genes, so a read error is possible. The chain is built from TRBV19 and TRBJ2-1; 10 nucleotides line up with TRBD1. Germline values: CDR1 LNHDA, CDR2 SQIVND (reference sequence). This CDR3 is 19 amino acids long. The CDR3 coding sequence is TGTGCCAGCAGTAGGGTTGGGACAGGGGTGTTGTCCTCCTACAATGAGCAGTTCTTC. It is translated as CASSRVGTGVLSSYNEQFF.

This clone was found a few times. The V gene is TRBV5-1, the J gene TRBJ2-7, with TRBD2 matching over 14 bases. The CDR3 sequence is 16 residues long. Trimming cost V 4 bases and J 3 bases; bases outside gene matches: 6. Germline lookup yields CDR1 SGHRS and CDR2 YFSETQ. CDR3 loop: CASSRTSGGSDYEQYF. The DNA for the CDR3 is TGCGCCAGCAGCCGGACTAGCGGGGGGTCAGACTACGAGCAGTACTTC.

J is TRBJ1-1 and V is TRBV18; TRBD1 might be the D (5 bases). The V and J ends lost 8 bases and 2 bases respectively, with 12 bases between them. CDR1 is KGHSH and CDR2 is LQKENI in the germline V gene. CDR3 length equals 13 residues. This chain's CDR3 is CASIDSYNTEAFF. CDR3 bases: TGTGCCAGCATAGACAGTTACAACACTGAAGCTTTCTTT. The variable domain in full, completed from reference TRBV18 and TRBJ1-1, reads NAGVMQNPRHLVRRRGQEARLRCSPMKGHSHVYWYRQLPEEGLKFMVYLQKENIIDESGMPKERFSAEFPKEGPSILRIQQVVRGDSAAYFCASIDSYNTEAFFGQGTRLTVV.

The chain employs TRBV28 and TRBJ2-2; D gene ambiguous. Looked up from germline, CDR1 is MDHEN and CDR2 is SYDVKM. Trimming took off 1 base at V and 7 bases at J, with 4 bases between the two ends. The CDR3 is 12 amino acids. CDR3: CASSLSGGELFF. The CDR3 DNA sequence: TGTGCCAGCAGTTTATCGGGCGGGGAGCTGTTTTTT. Complete variable domain (other parts from reference TRBV28 and TRBJ2-2): DVKVTQSSRYLVKRTGEKVFLECVQDMDHENMFWYRQDPGLGLRLIYFSYDVKMKEKGDIPEGYSVSREKKERFSLILESASTNQTSMYLCASSLSGGELFFGEGSRLTVL.

The chain recombines TRBV27 with TRBJ1-2; 9 bases fit TRBD1. Germline trimming cut 6 bases from V and 2 bases from J; bases unmatched to any gene: 4. Germline loops: CDR1 MNHEY, CDR2 SMNVEV (reference sequence). The CDR3 is made up of 14 amino acids. The CDR3 here is CASRRQGGNYGYTF. CDR3 nucleotide sequence: TGTGCCAGCAGACGACAGGGGGGGAACTATGGCTACACCTTC.

A note on this clone: Other DNA sequences in the sample encode the same CDR3. The chain recombines TRBV7-7 with TRBJ2-2, with D possibly matching TRBD1 (6 bases). Germline CDR1 reads SSHAT; CDR2 reads FNYEAQ (reference sequence). The CDR3 contains 16 residues. With 6 bases removed from V and 4 bases from J, the gap between germline ends came to 18 bases. The chain's CDR3 is CASSPLGGPVTGELFF. CDR3 DNA: TGTGCCAGCAGTCCGCTTGGGGGCCCGGTCACCGGGGAGCTGTTTTTT.

This clone was detected once. The CDR3 is CASSQTGVKVNTEAFF. CDR3 in DNA: TGCGCCAGCAGCCAAACAGGGGTGAAGGTGAACACTGAAGCTTTCTTT. The chain joins TRBV4-1 to TRBJ1-1, with 7 bases that match TRBD1. This CDR3 region has 16 residues. V shed 2 bases and J 0 bases; nucleotides not matched to a gene: 6. Germline CDR1 reads MGHRA; CDR2 reads YSYEKL.

The chain uses TRBV15 and TRBJ2-1; D is possibly TRBD1 (5 bases). CDR1 and CDR2 from the germline V gene are LNHNV and YYDKDF (reference sequence). This CDR3 is 13 amino acids long. The V and J ends lost 1 base and 10 bases respectively, with 11 bases between them. This chain's CDR3 is CATSRGQRAEQFF. The DNA of the CDR3 is TGTGCCACCAGCAGAGGACAGAGAGCGGAGCAGTTCTTC.